This TCR beta chain was retrieved from a study of PD-L1 blockade in urothelial cancer. The germline V gene has CDR1 SGHRS and CDR2 YFSETQ. The CDR3 runs to 14 residues. V was cut by 6 bases and J by 1 base, with 10 bases left in between. Time point indicated: peripheral blood 6 weeks after treatment start. The data were produced by immunoSEQ multiplex PCR, yet TCRdb's version contains in-frame clones alone and is incomplete. The sample has some 120,000 clones, around 90% seen once. The chain joins TRBV5-1 to TRBJ2-2; D gene ambiguous. This receptor was obtained from a man aged 55 to 69 with urothelial cancer. The input for sequencing was PBMCs, taken around atezolizumab (anti-PD-L1) treatment. The CDR3 DNA reads TGCGCCAGCAAACAAAACAGGAACACCGGGGAGCTGTTTTTT. Protein sequence: CASKQNRNTGELFF.